This TCR beta chain was identified in a study of shared clonotypes between healthy human individuals (dated by TCRdb to about 2020). About the investigation overall: A few men and a couple of women, aged 18 to 49 years, made up the cohort. Per donor, leukapheresis produced somewhere between about 0.9 and 9 billion PBMCs. Libraries were prepared and TCR repertoires were sequenced by different laboratories using diverse techniques, in order to increase sequencing depth and limit assay-specific biases. For each donor, three plates each were used for CD4 naive and CD4 memory, two plates were used for CD8 naive, and one plate was used for CD8 memory. To estimate repertoire size and how much clonotype sharing occurs between individuals, the study deeply sequenced the blood TCR repertoires of roughly 5 healthy adults.

For the CD8 naive samples, CD45RO-negative cells were positively selected for CCR7, yielding a CD45RA+CCR7+ population from which TemRA cells were excluded. The donors were healthy, HIV-negative adults who had no recently reported acute infections or vaccinations. Only Caucasian adults living in Nashville, Tennessee, USA were represented among the donors. Blood was collected by leukapheresis, and PBMCs were isolated by Ficoll-Histopaque density gradient centrifugation and then cryopreserved in liquid nitrogen vapor phase. Analytical flow cytometry was used to check the purity and quantity of every magnetically sorted T cell population. From each sorted fraction, genomic DNA was isolated and quantified by UV absorbance on a Nanodrop 2000c. As regards this clone: Its antigen is not yet known. No base quality information exists; no much larger clone differs at one position.

Using the deep immunoSEQ assay, multiplex PCR amplified TCR CDR3 regions from genomic DNA. Extracted genomic DNA from each cell subset was distributed evenly across all wells of several immunoSEQ 96-well plates, and each plate was treated as a replicate. Each replicate PCR for sorted subsets received roughly 0.2 ug genomic DNA, equal to roughly 29,000 T cell genomes. The purified libraries were quantified using a Qubit 3.0 fluorometer, sized with a Bioanalyzer 2100, and then quantified again using the KAPA Library Quantification kit. Every immunoSEQ 96-well plate was sequenced on a dedicated single-read 150-cycle Illumina NextSeq 550 flow cell. The study's own analysis went as follows. Because the immunoSEQ output held only junctional sequences and lacked quality scores, the filtering could not match the filtering applied to full-length reads. To assign V/J genes and CDR3, sequences were annotated using PyIR, a Python wrapper for IgBLAST v1.9, with IMGT germline references. Any read was removed if the V/J assignment was weak (E-value above 1e-6), the CDR3 was missing, or the read contained stop codons, out-of-frame junctions, or ambiguous translated residues. A V3J clonotype was defined by an identical inferred V gene, J gene, and CDR3 amino acid sequence. To compute the percentage overlap between repertoires, the number of shared unique clonotypes was divided by the size of the smaller repertoire. Repertoire richness was assessed with RTK rarefaction, the Chao1 estimator, and Recon v2.1 estimates of unobserved clonotypes. Generation probabilities for all TCRbeta clonotypes obtained by the gDNA method from several donors were computed using OLGA. TCRdb retrieved this table from immuneACCESS and kept in-frame rearrangements only. Not all clones are present; in checked studies, unresolved V genes account for under half, and no reason is known for the remainder. V and J calls and clone size come straight from that table; D and trimming were deduced from the DNA. The sample table lists some 2,000,000 clones, roughly 94% of them with a count of one. The ten largest account for around 1.1% of the sample.

At the junction V is shortened by 2 bases and J by 4 bases; bases outside the gene matches: 7. Its CDR3 holds 15 amino acids, cysteine through phenylalanine. Of the read, only the CDR3 DNA is kept; its 45 bases are in frame from base 1. The germline V gene encodes CDR1 SGHNT and CDR2 YYREEE (reference sequence). Overall study outcomes, separate from this receptor: Compared with non-shared clonotypes, the clonotypes found in all four sorted-subset donors had higher generation probabilities. Rarefaction of sorted-subset datasets indicated incomplete sequencing despite the large sequencing depth. Sharing across several donors was observed for roughly 5.4% of naive CD4, under 4% of naive CD8, over 2% of memory CD4, and about 0.4% of memory CD8 clonotypes. Pairwise subsampling led to the expectation that sequencing depth would affect the degree of clonotype sharing among donors. Estimated clonotype richness was generally larger for naive than for memory subsets. Sampling was restricted to blood, and TCR repertoires in tissue are likely to differ from TCR repertoires in blood. Because the study included a small number of donors, the genetic and exposure-history diversity represented was limited.

The V and J segments used are TRBV5-4 and TRBJ2-7, and 9 junctional nucleotides match TRBD1. This receptor was identified in a man between 18 and 35 years old in good health. Source material: naive CD8+ T cells sorted from blood. The sample's cell subset or site label, decoded: CD45RA+CCR7+. At the DNA level, the sequence is TGTGCCAGCAGCTTAGGACTGGACAGGGGATACGAGCAGTACTTC. Translated, this gives CASSLGLDRGYEQYF.